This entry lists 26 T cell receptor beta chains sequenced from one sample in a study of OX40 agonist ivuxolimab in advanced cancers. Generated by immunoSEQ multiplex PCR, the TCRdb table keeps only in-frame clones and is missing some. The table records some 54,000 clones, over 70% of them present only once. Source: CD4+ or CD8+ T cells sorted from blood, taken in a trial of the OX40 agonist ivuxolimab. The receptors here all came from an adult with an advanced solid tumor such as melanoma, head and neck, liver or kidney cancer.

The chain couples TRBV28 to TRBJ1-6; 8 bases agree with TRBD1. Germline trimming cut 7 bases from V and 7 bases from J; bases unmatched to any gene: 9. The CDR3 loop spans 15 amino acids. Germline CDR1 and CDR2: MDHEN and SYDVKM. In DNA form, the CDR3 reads TGTGCCAGCACCTATCAGGACAGGGTGAATTCACCCCTCCACTTT. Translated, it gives CASTYQDRVNSPLHF. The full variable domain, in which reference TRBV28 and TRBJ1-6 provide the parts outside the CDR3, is DVKVTQSSRYLVKRTGEKVFLECVQDMDHENMFWYRQDPGLGLRLIYFSYDVKMKEKGDIPEGYSVSREKKERFSLILESASTNQTSMYLCASTYQDRVNSPLHFGNGTRLTVT.

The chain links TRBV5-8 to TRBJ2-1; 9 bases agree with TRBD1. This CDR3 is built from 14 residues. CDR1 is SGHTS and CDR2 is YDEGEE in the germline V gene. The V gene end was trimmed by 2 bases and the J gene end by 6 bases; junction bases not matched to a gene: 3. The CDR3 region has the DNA TGTGCCAGCAGCTTTGGGACAGGGATCAATGAGCAGTTCTTC. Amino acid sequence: CASSFGTGINEQFF.

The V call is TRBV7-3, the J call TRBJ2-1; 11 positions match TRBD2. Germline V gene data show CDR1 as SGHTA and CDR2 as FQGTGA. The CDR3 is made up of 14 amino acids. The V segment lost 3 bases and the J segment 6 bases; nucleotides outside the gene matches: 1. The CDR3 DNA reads TGTGCCAGCAGCTTGGGACTAGCGGTCAATGAGCAGTTCTTC. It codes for CASSLGLAVNEQFF.

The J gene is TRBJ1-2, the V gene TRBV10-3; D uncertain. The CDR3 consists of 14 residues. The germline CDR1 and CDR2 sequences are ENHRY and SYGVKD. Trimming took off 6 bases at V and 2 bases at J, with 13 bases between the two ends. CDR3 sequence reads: CAIRLGSSNYGYTF. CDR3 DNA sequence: TGTGCCATCAGGCTAGGCAGCTCCAACTATGGCTACACCTTC.

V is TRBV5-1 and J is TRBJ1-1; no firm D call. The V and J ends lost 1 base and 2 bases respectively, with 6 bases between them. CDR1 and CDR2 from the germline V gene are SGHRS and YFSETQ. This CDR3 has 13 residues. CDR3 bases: TGCGCCAGCAGCTTGAAGGACAACACTGAAGCTTTCTTT. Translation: CASSLKDNTEAFF.

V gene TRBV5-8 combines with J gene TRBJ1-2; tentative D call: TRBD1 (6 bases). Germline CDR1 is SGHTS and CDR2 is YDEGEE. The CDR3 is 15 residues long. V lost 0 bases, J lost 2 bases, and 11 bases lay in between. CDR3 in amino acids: CASSLGGRGNYGYTF. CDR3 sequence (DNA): TGTGCCAGCAGCTTGGGGGGCAGGGGCAACTATGGCTACACCTTC. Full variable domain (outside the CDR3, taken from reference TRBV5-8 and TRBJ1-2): EAGVTQSPTHLIKTRGQQATLRCSPISGHTSVYWYQQALGLGLQFLLWYDEGEERNRGNFPPRFSGRQFPNYSSELNVNALELEDSALYLCASSLGGRGNYGYTFGSGTRLTVV.

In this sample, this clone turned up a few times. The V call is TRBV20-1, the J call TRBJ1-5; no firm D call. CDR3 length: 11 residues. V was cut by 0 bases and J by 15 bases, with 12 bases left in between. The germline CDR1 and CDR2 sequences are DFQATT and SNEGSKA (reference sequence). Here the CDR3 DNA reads TGCAGTGCTAGAGATAGTGCAGTTGGGCATTTT. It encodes CSARDSAVGHF.

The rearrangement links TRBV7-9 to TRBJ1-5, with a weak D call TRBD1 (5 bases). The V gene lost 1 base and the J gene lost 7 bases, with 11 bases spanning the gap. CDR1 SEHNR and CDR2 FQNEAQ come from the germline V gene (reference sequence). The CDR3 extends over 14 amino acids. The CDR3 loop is CASSLEGAGQPQHF. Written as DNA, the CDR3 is TGTGCCAGCAGCTTAGAAGGGGCAGGCCAGCCCCAGCATTTT. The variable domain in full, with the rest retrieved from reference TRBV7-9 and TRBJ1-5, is DTGVSQNPRHKITKRGQNVTFRCDPISEHNRLYWYRQTLGQGPEFLTYFQNEAQLEKSRLLSDRFSAERPKGSFSTLEIQRTEQGDSAMYLCASSLEGAGQPQHFGDGTRLSIL.

CDR3 region: CASRGQGANGELFF. As DNA, the CDR3 is TGTGCCAGCAGGGGACAGGGGGCAAACGGGGAGCTGTTTTTT. The chain carries TRBV6-1 and TRBJ2-2; 12 bases match TRBD1. Germline CDR1 is MNHNS and CDR2 is SASEGT. Germline trimming cut 6 bases from V and 7 bases from J; bases unmatched to any gene: 3. The CDR3 runs to 14 residues.

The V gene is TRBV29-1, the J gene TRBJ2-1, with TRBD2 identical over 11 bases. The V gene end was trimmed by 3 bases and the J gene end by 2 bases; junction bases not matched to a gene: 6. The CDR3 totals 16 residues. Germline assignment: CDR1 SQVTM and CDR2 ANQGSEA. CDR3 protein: CSVEDGLAGTYNEQFF. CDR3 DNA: TGCAGCGTTGAGGATGGACTAGCGGGTACCTACAATGAGCAGTTCTTC.

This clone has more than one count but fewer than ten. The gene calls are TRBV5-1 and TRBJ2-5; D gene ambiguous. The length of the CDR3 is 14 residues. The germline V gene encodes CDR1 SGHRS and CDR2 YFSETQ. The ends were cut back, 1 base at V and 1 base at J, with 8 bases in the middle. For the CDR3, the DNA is TGCGCCAGCAGCTTGTTCGACCCCCAAGAGACCCAGTACTTC. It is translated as CASSLFDPQETQYF.

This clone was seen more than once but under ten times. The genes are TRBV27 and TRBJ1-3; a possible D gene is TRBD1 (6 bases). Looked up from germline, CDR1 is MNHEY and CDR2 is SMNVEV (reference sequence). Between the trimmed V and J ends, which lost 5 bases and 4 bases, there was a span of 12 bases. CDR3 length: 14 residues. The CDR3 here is CASSVTGTGNTIYF. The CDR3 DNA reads TGTGCCAGCAGTGTGACAGGCACGGGAAACACCATATATTTT.

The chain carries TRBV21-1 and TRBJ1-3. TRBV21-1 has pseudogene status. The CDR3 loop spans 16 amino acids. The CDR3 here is CASSKAPGLFRDTIYF. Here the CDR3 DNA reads TGTGCCAGCAGCAAAGCCCCCGGCCTCTTTAGGGACACCATATATTTT.

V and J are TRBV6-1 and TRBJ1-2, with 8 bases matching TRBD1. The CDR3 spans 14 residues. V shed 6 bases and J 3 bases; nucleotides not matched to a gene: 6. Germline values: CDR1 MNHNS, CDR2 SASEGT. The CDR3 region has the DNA TGTGCCAGCAGCTCCCAGGGGGCCTACTATGGCTACACCTTC. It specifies CASSSQGAYYGYTF.

The DNA of the CDR3 is TGTGCCAGTAGTATCTGGGACAGGGTCCCCCGCGGCACTGAAGCTTTCTTT. The encoded protein is CASSIWDRVPRGTEAFF. This chain joins TRBV19 and TRBJ1-1; 9 positions match TRBD1. With V trimmed by 3 bases and J by 4 bases, 12 bases remained unmatched. The CDR3 loop spans 17 amino acids. Germline lookup yields CDR1 LNHDA and CDR2 SQIVND (reference sequence). The full variable domain, its missing parts supplied by reference TRBV19 and TRBJ1-1, is DGGITQSPKYLFRKEGQNVTLSCEQNLNHDAMYWYRQDPGQGLRLIYYSQIVNDFQKGDIAEGYSVSREKKESFPLTVTSAQKNPTAFYLCASSIWDRVPRGTEAFFGQGTRLTVV.

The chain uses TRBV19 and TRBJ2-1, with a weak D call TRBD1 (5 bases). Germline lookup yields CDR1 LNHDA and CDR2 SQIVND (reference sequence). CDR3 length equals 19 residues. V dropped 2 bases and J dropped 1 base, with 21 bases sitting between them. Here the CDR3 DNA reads TGTGCCAGTAGTATATTAGGGAAAGGGCAGGGTGTTTCCTACAATGAGCAGTTCTTC. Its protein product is CASSILGKGQGVSYNEQFF.

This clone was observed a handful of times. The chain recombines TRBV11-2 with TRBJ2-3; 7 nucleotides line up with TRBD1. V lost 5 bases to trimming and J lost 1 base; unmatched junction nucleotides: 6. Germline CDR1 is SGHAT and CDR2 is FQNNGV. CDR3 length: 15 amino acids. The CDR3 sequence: CASSVRGTGTDTQYF. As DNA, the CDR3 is TGTGCCAGCAGCGTTAGGGGGACAGGCACAGATACGCAGTATTTT. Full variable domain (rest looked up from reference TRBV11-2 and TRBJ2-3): EAGVAQSPRYKIIEKRQSVAFWCNPISGHATLYWYQQILGQGPKLLIQFQNNGVVDDSQLPKDRFSAERLKGVDSTLKIQPAKLEDSAVYLCASSVRGTGTDTQYFGPGTRLTVL.

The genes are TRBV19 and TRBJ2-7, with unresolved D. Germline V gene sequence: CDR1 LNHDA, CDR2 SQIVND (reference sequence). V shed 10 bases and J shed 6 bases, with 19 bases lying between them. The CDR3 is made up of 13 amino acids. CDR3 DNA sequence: TGTGCCACCGCAAAGGGCTGGGCTCGCGAGCAGTACTTC. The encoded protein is CATAKGWAREQYF.

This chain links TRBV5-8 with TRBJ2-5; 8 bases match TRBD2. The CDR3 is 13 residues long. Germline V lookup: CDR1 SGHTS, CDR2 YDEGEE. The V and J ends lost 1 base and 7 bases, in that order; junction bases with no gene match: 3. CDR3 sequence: CASSLTREGTQYF. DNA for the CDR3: TGTGCCAGCAGCTTGACCCGGGAGGGGACCCAGTACTTC.

In nucleotides, the CDR3 is TGTGCCAGCAGCTTAGGGGGGAGCTCCTACGAGCAGTACTTC. It specifies CASSLGGSSYEQYF. The chain carries TRBV28 and TRBJ2-7; D tentatively fits TRBD1 or TRBD2 (6 bases each). Trimming removed 6 bases from V and 0 bases from J, with 12 bases in between. The CDR3 loop spans 14 amino acids. Germline V gene data show CDR1 as MDHEN and CDR2 as SYDVKM.

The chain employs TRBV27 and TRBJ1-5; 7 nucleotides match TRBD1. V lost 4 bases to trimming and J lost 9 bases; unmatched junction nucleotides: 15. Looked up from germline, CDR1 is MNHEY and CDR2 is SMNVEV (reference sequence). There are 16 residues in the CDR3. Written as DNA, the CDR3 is TGTGCCAGCAGTTCGCAGGGGGTCGGGTTGCATCCGCCCCAGCATTTT. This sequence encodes CASSSQGVGLHPPQHF.

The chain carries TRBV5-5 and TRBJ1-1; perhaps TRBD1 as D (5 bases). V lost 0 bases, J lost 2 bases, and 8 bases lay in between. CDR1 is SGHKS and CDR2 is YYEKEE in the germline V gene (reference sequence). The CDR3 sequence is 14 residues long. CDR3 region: CASSLGQINTEAFF. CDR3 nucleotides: TGTGCCAGCAGCTTGGGACAGATAAACACTGAAGCTTTCTTT.

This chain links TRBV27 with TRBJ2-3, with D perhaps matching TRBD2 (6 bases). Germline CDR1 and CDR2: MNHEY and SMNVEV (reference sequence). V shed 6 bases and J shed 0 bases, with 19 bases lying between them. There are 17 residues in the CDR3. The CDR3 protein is CASRRASSGTSTDTQYF. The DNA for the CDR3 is TGTGCCAGCAGACGAGCGTCTTCCGGGACTAGCACAGATACGCAGTATTTT.

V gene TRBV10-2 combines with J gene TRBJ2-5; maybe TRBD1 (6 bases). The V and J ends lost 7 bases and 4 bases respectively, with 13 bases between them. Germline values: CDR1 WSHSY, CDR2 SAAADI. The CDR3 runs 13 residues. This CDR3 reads CASTSRGRETQYF. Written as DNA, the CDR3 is TGCGCCAGCACCTCCAGGGGTCGAGAGACCCAGTACTTC.

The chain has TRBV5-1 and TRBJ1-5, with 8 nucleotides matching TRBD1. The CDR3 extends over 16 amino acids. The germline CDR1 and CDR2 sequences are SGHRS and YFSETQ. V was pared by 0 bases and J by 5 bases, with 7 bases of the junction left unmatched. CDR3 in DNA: TGCGCCAGCAGCTTGGCCCCGGACAGGGCGGATCAGCCCCAGCATTTT. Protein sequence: CASSLAPDRADQPQHF.

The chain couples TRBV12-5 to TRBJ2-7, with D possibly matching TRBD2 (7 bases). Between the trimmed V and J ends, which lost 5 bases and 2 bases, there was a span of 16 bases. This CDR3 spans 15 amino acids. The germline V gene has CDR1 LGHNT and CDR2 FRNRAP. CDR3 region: CASGNDRRGTYEQYF. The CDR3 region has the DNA TGTGCTAGTGGTAATGACAGGCGGGGGACCTACGAGCAGTACTTC.